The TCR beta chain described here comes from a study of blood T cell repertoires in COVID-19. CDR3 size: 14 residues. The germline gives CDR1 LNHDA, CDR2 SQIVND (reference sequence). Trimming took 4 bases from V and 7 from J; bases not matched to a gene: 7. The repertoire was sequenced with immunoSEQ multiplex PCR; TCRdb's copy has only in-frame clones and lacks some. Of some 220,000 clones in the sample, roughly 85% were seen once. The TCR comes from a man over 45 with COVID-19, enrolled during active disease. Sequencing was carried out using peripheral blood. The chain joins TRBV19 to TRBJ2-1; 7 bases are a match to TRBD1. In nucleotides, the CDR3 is TGTGCCAGTAGTAGGATAGGGGGCTGGAATGAGCAGTTCTTC. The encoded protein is CASSRIGGWNEQFF.